These 21 T cell receptor beta chains were sequenced from one sample in a study of metastatic and nonmetastatic thyroid tumors. Patients were all untreated before their thyroid surgery. TCRdb re-analyzed the PCR reads through MiXCR. The repertoire holds tens of thousands of clones, with around 15% as singletons. The specimen sequenced was blood. These TCRs come from a male donor with papillary thyroid cancer or a benign thyroid nodule (not recorded which). Some clones in this sample may be carry-over from other donors' samples.

This clone was observed many times. V and J are TRBV11-2 and TRBJ1-2; 11 bases match TRBD1. V was clipped by 4 bases and J by 2 bases; unmatched bases: 9. The germline CDR1 and CDR2 sequences are SGHAT and FQNNGV. The CDR3 covers 17 residues. The CDR3 protein is CASSSGQGATPNYGYTF. In DNA, the CDR3 is TGTGCCAGCAGCTCCGGACAGGGGGCAACCCCGAACTATGGCTACACCTTC. The complete variable domain, with remaining parts taken from reference TRBV11-2 and TRBJ1-2, reads EAGVAQSPRYKIIEKRQSVAFWCNPISGHATLYWYQQILGQGPKLLIQFQNNGVVDDSQLPKDRFSAERLKGVDSTLKIQPAKLEDSAVYLCASSSGQGATPNYGYTFGSGTRLTVV.

This clone showed up many times. The gene calls are TRBV20-1 and TRBJ1-3; tentative D call: TRBD1 (5 bases). The germline V gene encodes CDR1 DFQATT and CDR2 SNEGSKA (reference sequence). The CDR3 sequence is 14 residues long. Trimming took 6 bases from V and 0 from J, leaving 12 bases between them. CDR3 amino acids: CSARDGGSGNTIYF. In nucleotides, the CDR3 is TGCAGTGCCAGGGACGGGGGCTCTGGAAACACCATATATTTT.

This clone was counted at least ten times. The chain has TRBV6-1 and TRBJ2-5; 7 bases are a match to TRBD1. The germline V gene encodes CDR1 MNHNS and CDR2 SASEGT. V shed 6 bases, J shed 3 bases, and the junction held 4 bases outside the gene matches. The CDR3 is 13 amino acids. In DNA, the CDR3 is TGTGCCAGCAGCCGAGGGACAGAAGAGACCCAGTACTTC. It codes for CASSRGTEETQYF.

At least ten counts were recorded for this clone. V and J are TRBV27 and TRBJ2-2; D is possibly TRBD1 (5 bases). In germline, CDR1 is MNHEY, CDR2 SMNVEV (reference sequence). The CDR3 runs to 16 residues. V lost 6 bases and J 4 bases, leaving 18 bases between the germline ends. CDR3 bases: TGTGCCAGCAGACGAGATAGGGGCCAGGGCACCGGGGAGCTGTTTTTT. This gives the protein CASRRDRGQGTGELFF.

There are a few counts of this clone. V is TRBV6-1 and J is TRBJ1-5; 7 nucleotides line up with TRBD1. Germline trimming cut 10 bases from V and 1 base from J; bases unmatched to any gene: 10. Germline values: CDR1 MNHNS, CDR2 SASEGT. The CDR3 contains 15 residues. In nucleotides, the CDR3 is TGTGCCATCACCAGAGACAGGGCAAGCAATCAGCCCCAGCATTTT. Residues: CAITRDRASNQPQHF.

This clone was seen ten or more times. The same CDR3 is also encoded by other DNA sequences in this sample. J is TRBJ2-7 and V is TRBV10-3; TRBD2 agrees at 9 bases. Germline V lookup: CDR1 ENHRY, CDR2 SYGVKD. Trimming removed 5 bases from V and 2 bases from J; junction bases left unmatched: 7. CDR3 length: 15 residues. The CDR3 nucleotides read TGTGCCATCAGTTCCCCTAGCGGGGACCCCTACGAGCAGTACTTC. Residues: CAISSPSGDPYEQYF.

This clone was observed a few times. A single base separates this from a much larger clone, so it may be a read error. This same CDR3 is encoded by further DNA sequences in the sample. This chain links TRBV27 with TRBJ2-7; D gene unclear. In germline, CDR1 is MNHEY, CDR2 SMNVEV (reference sequence). CDR3 length: 10 amino acids. In DNA, the CDR3 is TGTGCCAGGAGTACCTACGAGCAGTATGTC. Encoded protein: CARSTYEQYV.

The chain employs TRBV4-1 and TRBJ2-2; D ambiguous. Deletions cut 0 bases from V and 1 base from J, with 15 bases between. Looked up from germline, CDR1 is MGHRA and CDR2 is YSYEKL. The CDR3 contains 18 residues. The CDR3: CASSQDRATVLNTGELFF. In DNA, the CDR3 is TGCGCCAGCAGCCAAGATCGCGCTACAGTGCTGAACACCGGGGAGCTGTTTTTT.

The chain is built from TRBV19 and TRBJ2-4; 11 bases align to TRBD2. The CDR3 runs 17 residues. The trim removed 11 bases at V and 6 bases at J, leaving 18 bases unmatched. Germline values: CDR1 LNHDA, CDR2 SQIVND (reference sequence). The CDR3 DNA sequence: TGTGCCCCCGTGCTAGCGGGAGGTTATTGGTCCCCAAACATTCAGTACTTC. Protein sequence: CAPVLAGGYWSPNIQYF.

A word on this clone: Mismatch with germline at one junction end may stem from a read error. The chain is built from TRBV27 and TRBJ2-2, with D perhaps TRBD2 (6 bases). CDR1 is MNHEY and CDR2 is SMNVEV in the germline V gene (reference sequence). The CDR3 has 11 amino acids. The CDR3 DNA reads as TGTGCCATCAGTTTCGGCGGGGAGCCGTTTTTT. Protein product: CAISFGGEPFF.

J is TRBJ1-1 and V is TRBV6-1; D might be TRBD1 (5 bases). In germline, CDR1 is MNHNS, CDR2 SASEGT. The CDR3 consists of 16 residues. Trimming removed 6 bases at V and 1 base at J, with 18 bases between. The DNA of the CDR3 is TGTGCCAGCAGCCGGGACGACTGGAGATGGAACACTGAAGCTTTCTTT. It encodes CASSRDDWRWNTEAFF.

The V gene is TRBV11-1, the J gene TRBJ2-7; 9 bases match TRBD1. In germline, CDR1 is SGHAT, CDR2 FQDESV (reference sequence). J lost 3 bases, V lost 7 bases, and 10 bases had no gene match. This CDR3 has 15 residues. CDR3 in amino acids: CASIFDWTGDYEQYF. The CDR3 DNA is TGTGCCAGCATCTTTGATTGGACAGGGGACTACGAGCAGTACTTC. Complete variable domain (other parts from reference TRBV11-1 and TRBJ2-7): EAEVAQSPRYKITEKSQAVAFWCDPISGHATLYWYRQILGQGPELLVQFQDESVVDDSQLPKDRFSAERLKGVDSTLKIQPAELGDSAMYLCASIFDWTGDYEQYFGPGTRLTVT.

In this sample, this clone turned up many times. The chain is built from TRBV5-6 and TRBJ2-6, with D unclear. Germline loops: CDR1 SGHDT, CDR2 YYEEEE. This CDR3 has 16 amino acids. V lost 0 bases to trimming and J lost 4 bases, with 11 bases between them. CDR3 region: CASSLAPPEGANVLTF. CDR3 bases: TGTGCCAGCAGCTTGGCTCCACCAGAAGGGGCCAACGTCCTGACTTTC. Variable domain in full (rest from reference TRBV5-6 and TRBJ2-6): DAGVTQSPTHLIKTRGQQVTLRCSPKSGHDTVSWYQQALGQGPQFIFQYYEEEERQRGNFPDRFSGHQFPNYSSELNVNALLLGDSALYLCASSLAPPEGANVLTFGAGSRLTVL.

Ten or more counts support this clone. This sequence joins TRBV5-5 and TRBJ1-1, with a possible D match to TRBD1 (6 bases). Trimming stripped 4 bases from V and 4 bases from J, with 11 bases between. CDR3 length: 13 residues. Germline CDR1 and CDR2: SGHKS and YYEKEE (reference sequence). The CDR3 region has the DNA TGTGCCAGCAGCCTAACAGGGTTCACTGAAGCTTTCTTT. Its translation is CASSLTGFTEAFF.

Comment on this clone: This may come from a read error, since a much larger clone is one base off. J is TRBJ2-2 and V is TRBV29-1, with D perhaps TRBD1 (5 bases). The CDR3 spans 14 residues. Trimming removed 6 bases from V and 6 bases from J, with 17 bases in between. In germline, CDR1 is SQVTM, CDR2 ANQGSEA. CDR3 region: CSVPHAWTSGELFF. CDR3 nucleotides: TGCAGCGTCCCCCACGCGTGGACATCCGGGGAGCTGTTTTTT.

This clone showed up many times. The J gene is TRBJ2-2, the V gene TRBV9; 10 bases align to TRBD2. The CDR3 totals 18 residues. V was pared by 0 bases and J by 4 bases, with 9 bases of the junction left unmatched. Germline V gene lookup returns CDR1 SGDLS and CDR2 YYNGEE. The CDR3 nucleotides read TGTGCCAGCAGCGTAGCTAAGCGGGAGGGCCGGGGCACCGGGGAGCTGTTTTTT. Translated, it gives CASSVAKREGRGTGELFF.

This clone was seen only a few times. Germline is not matched at one junction end, which may reflect a read error. This chain links TRBV6-2 or TRBV6-3 with TRBJ2-2; 7 nucleotides agree with TRBD1. This CDR3 is built from 18 residues. CDR1 MNHEY and CDR2 SVGEGT come from the germline V gene. The CDR3 loop is CASSSGTVTLSNTGELFF. CDR3 nucleotide sequence: TGTGCCAGCAGTTCCGGGACAGTGACCCTTAGCAACACCGGGGAGCTTTTTTTT.

This clone has ten or more counts. J is TRBJ1-6 and V is TRBV11-2; TRBD1 is a possible D gene (5 bases). In germline, CDR1 is SGHAT, CDR2 FQNNGV. Trimming left V 3 bases short and J 7 bases short, with 16 bases between. The CDR3 length is 16 residues. CDR3 sequence (DNA): TGTGCCAGCAGCTTTAGAGTAGGCAGGGAGAATTCACCCCTCCACTTT. Its translation is CASSFRVGRENSPLHF.

Many counts were recorded for this clone. The chain employs TRBV20-1 and TRBJ2-2; tentatively, D is TRBD2 (5 bases). V was clipped by 3 bases and J by 6 bases, with 8 bases between them. CDR1 and CDR2 (germline): DFQATT, SNEGSKA (reference sequence). The CDR3 is made up of 12 amino acids. CDR3: CSASTEAGELFF. CDR3 coding DNA: TGCAGTGCTAGTACGGAGGCCGGGGAGCTGTTTTTT.

This clone showed up many times. The chain carries TRBV24-1 and TRBJ2-1; D remains ambiguous. In germline, CDR1 is KGHDR, CDR2 SFDVKD. The CDR3 sequence is 13 residues long. The ends were cut back, 3 bases at V and 10 bases at J, with 12 bases in the middle. The CDR3 sequence: CATSDQTREEQFF. DNA for the CDR3: TGTGCCACCAGTGATCAGACAAGGGAAGAGCAGTTCTTC.

The V gene is TRBV7-2, the J gene TRBJ1-2, with 9 nucleotides matching TRBD1. The germline CDR1 and CDR2 sequences are SGHTA and FQGNSA. V gave up 5 bases and J gave up 5 bases; unmatched junction bases: 9. The CDR3 extends over 15 amino acids. CDR3 DNA: TGTGCCAGCAGCCCTAGGGGACAGGGAGTTTATGGCTACACCTTC. Protein sequence: CASSPRGQGVYGYTF.